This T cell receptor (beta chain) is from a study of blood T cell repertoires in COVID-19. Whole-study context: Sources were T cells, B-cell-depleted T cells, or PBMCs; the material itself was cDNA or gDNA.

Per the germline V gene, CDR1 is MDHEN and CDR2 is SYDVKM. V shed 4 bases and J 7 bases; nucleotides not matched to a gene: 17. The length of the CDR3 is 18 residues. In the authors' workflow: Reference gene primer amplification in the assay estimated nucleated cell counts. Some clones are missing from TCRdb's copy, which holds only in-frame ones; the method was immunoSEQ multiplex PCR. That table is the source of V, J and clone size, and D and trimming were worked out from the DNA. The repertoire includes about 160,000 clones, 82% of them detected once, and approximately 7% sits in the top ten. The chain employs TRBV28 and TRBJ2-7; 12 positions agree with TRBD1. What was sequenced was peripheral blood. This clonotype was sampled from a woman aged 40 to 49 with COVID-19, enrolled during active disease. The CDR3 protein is CASSSFTRSRDRGREQYF. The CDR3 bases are TGTGCCAGCAGTTCCTTCACCCGTAGCCGGGACAGGGGGCGGGAGCAGTACTTC.